The clone carrying this T cell receptor (beta chain) was recorded once. Its antigen is not identified. The method was immunoSEQ multiplex PCR; TCRdb's version includes in-frame clones alone and lacks a portion of them. Among roughly 150,000 clones listed, roughly 90% were seen once. Per the germline V gene, CDR1 is SEHNR and CDR2 is FQNEAQ (reference sequence). The CDR3 length is 12 residues. V was cut by 4 bases and J by 11 bases, with 12 bases left in between. This record comes from a study of T cell responses to AZD1222 COVID-19 vaccine. Study-wide results and caveats: Spike-wide coverage was observed for vaccine-associated CD4 TCRs, with dominant responses at 160-218 and 743-854. There were mostly white British donors and more females than males, and clonal diversity was possibly underestimated. Unmutated regions of variants are reportedly targeted by nearly half of spike-specific TCRs.

The TCR sequence derives from an adult who received the AZD1222 COVID-19 vaccine. The chain joins TRBV7-9 to TRBJ1-5; D remains ambiguous. This specimen was peripheral blood, taken 28 days after the second AZD1222 dose. The CDR3 DNA reads as TGTGCCAGCAGCTCCCCGGGGTTCGCCCAGCATTTT. It yields the protein CASSSPGFAQHF.